These 13 T cell receptor delta chains were all obtained from the same sample, sequenced in a study of Vδ1+ human thymocytes (dated by TCRdb to between 2018 and 2020). Sequencing was carried out with an Illumina MiSeq. RNA was isolated using the RNeasy mini kit, and reverse transcription was performed with Superscript III. To generate the CDR3 amplicons, a multiplex PCR was run using pooled V-gene forward primers together with a constant-region reverse primer that carried Illumina adaptor overhangs. TCRdb reran clone calling on the public reads with CATT; rows sharing one DNA sequence were then combined. Present in this sample are 21,000 or so delta-chain clones, 7% to 8.5% of which were seen just once. 0.8% to 1% of the sample is held by the ten biggest clonotypes. Findings and caveats that apply to the study as a whole: Unlike the oligoclonal repertoires in peripheral blood, the thymic TRG and TRD repertoires appeared highly polyclonal, with Gaussian CDR3 length distributions.

Which antigens these TCRs recognize remains unknown. Sequenced input: Vdelta1+ gamma-delta thymocytes from the thymus. Taken with the paper, the label for cell subset or site translates to: FACS-sorted CD3+ TCRalphabeta- TCRVdelta1+ TCRVdelta2- thymocytes. The receptors stem from a child younger than two who had congenital heart surgery.

This clone was counted only a few times. This sequence joins TRDV1 and TRDJ1; TRDD3 matches 8 bases. Germline-derived CDR1 and CDR2 are TSWWSYY and QGS. The CDR3 loop spans 18 amino acids. Trimming at V came to 4 bases and at J to 0 bases, leaving 13 bases not matched to a gene. In DNA, the CDR3 is TGTGCTCTTGGGGGCCCCTCCCCTGGGGGACCGTACACCGATAAACTCATCTTT. Protein product: CALGGPSPGGPYTDKLIF.

The V gene is TRDV1, the J gene TRDJ1, with D tentatively TRDD3 (6 bases). The CDR3 sequence is 17 residues long. Germline V gene lookup returns CDR1 TSWWSYY and CDR2 QGS. Trimming cost V 4 bases and J 0 bases, with 18 bases left between them. CDR3 sequence: CALGARRGDLYTDKLIF. The CDR3 bases are TGTGCTCTTGGGGCCCGAAGGGGGGACCTTTACACCGATAAACTCATCTTT.

This clone has more than one count but fewer than ten. V usage is TRDV1 and J usage is TRDJ1; 8 nucleotides match TRDD2. The CDR3 has 19 residues. Germline loops: CDR1 TSWWSYY, CDR2 QGS. J was trimmed by 5 bases and V by 4 bases; bases with no gene match: 21. The CDR3 DNA reads as TGTGCTCTTGGGGCGTACACTTCCTACAAGATGGGGGGAAGAGATAAACTCATCTTT. Translation gives CALGAYTSYKMGGRDKLIF.

In its sample, this clone ranks as medium-sized. This rearrangement joins TRDV2 to TRDJ1; possible D gene TRDD2, 9 bases. Germline CDR1 GEAIGNYY, CDR2 EKD. The length of the CDR3 is 19 residues. V was clipped by 0 bases and J by 0 bases, with 22 bases between them. CDR3 region: CACDTIPFLLGGYTDKLIF. CDR3 nucleotide sequence: TGTGCCTGTGACACCATTCCCTTCCTACTGGGGGGATACACCGATAAACTCATCTTT.

Only a few counts were recorded for this clone. This sequence joins TRDV1 and TRDJ1; 13 bases match TRDD3. The J segment lost 4 bases and the V segment lost 1 base, leaving 24 bases of the junction unmatched. CDR1 is TSWWSYY and CDR2 is QGS in the germline V gene. There are 23 residues in the CDR3. DNA for the CDR3: TGTGCTCTTGGGGAACCTCATCTCCCTAATCCGTACTGGGGGATACGGGTGCTCGATAAACTCATCTTT. It codes for CALGEPHLPNPYWGIRVLDKLIF.

This clone was detected a few times. The chain recombines TRDV1 with TRDJ1; possible D gene TRDD2, 7 bases. The V and J ends lost 4 bases and 0 bases respectively, with 36 bases between them. The CDR3 runs 23 residues. Germline values: CDR1 TSWWSYY, CDR2 QGS. CDR3 sequence (DNA): TGTGCTCTTGGGGCCCCTTCCTCCGTACATGCGGGGGAAAGCGGACAATACACCGATAAACTCATCTTT. Residues: CALGAPSSVHAGESGQYTDKLIF.

This clone was recorded a few times. V and J are TRDV1 and TRDJ1; possibly TRDD3 for D (6 bases). The CDR3 is 22 residues long. V gave up 3 bases and J gave up 4 bases, with 36 bases separating them. Germline CDR1 TSWWSYY, CDR2 QGS. The CDR3 bases are TGTGCTCTTGGGGATACTTTTCCGAAGCCTTCGGATACCCCACGCCACCTCGATAAACTCATCTTT. This encodes CALGDTFPKPSDTPRHLDKLIF.

This chain joins TRDV1 and TRDJ2, with 8 bases lining up with TRDD3. CDR1 and CDR2 (germline): TSWWSYY, QGS. The ends lost 0 bases at V and 0 bases at J; junction bases unmatched: 18. The CDR3 consists of 22 residues. CDR3 sequence (DNA): TGTGCTCTTGGGGAACTCTTTCTCCTACGAGGGATACGGGGGGCTTTGACAGCACAACTCTTCTTT. It translates to CALGELFLLRGIRGALTAQLFF.

This chain connects TRDV1 to TRDJ1, with D maybe TRDD2 (6 bases). The CDR3 runs 21 residues. Germline CDR1 is TSWWSYY and CDR2 is QGS. The V gene lost 1 base and the J gene lost 1 base, with 28 bases spanning the gap. The CDR3, as DNA: TGTGCTCTTGGGGAACCTGTTGTGGGCTCCTACCAGAGGGGGCTCACCGATAAACTCATCTTT. Translation gives CALGEPVVGSYQRGLTDKLIF.

The J gene call is TRDJ1, but no V gene call exists; TRDD3, the D gene given by the table, was not confirmed from the DNA. The CDR3 is 20 amino acids. The CDR3 here is CALGAFFVLGATSGGGKLIF. The CDR3 coding sequence is TGTGCTCTTGGGGCCTTCTTCGTACTGGGGGCCACTTCGGGGGGGGGTAAACTCATCTTT.

The chain couples TRDV1 to TRDJ1, with D possibly matching TRDD2 (6 bases). V was clipped by 5 bases and J by 0 bases, with 34 bases between them. Germline V lookup: CDR1 TSWWSYY, CDR2 QGS. This CDR3 is built from 22 residues. CDR3 sequence (DNA): TGTGCTCTTGGGAGGTTGGGTCCTCTCCCTTCCAATACTGTATCATACACCGATAAACTCATCTTT. This sequence encodes CALGRLGPLPSNTVSYTDKLIF.

This clone has only a few counts. This rearrangement joins TRDV1 to TRDJ1; D ambiguous. Trimming stripped 1 base from V and 0 bases from J, with 18 bases between. In germline, CDR1 is TSWWSYY, CDR2 QGS. This CDR3 comprises 18 residues. In DNA, the CDR3 is TGTGCTCTTGGGGAACGCCTAGGTCTACTCCAGTACACCGATAAACTCATCTTT. Its protein product is CALGERLGLLQYTDKLIF.

The chain employs TRDV3 and TRDJ1; 10 nucleotides line up with TRDD3. This CDR3 region has 20 residues. Germline V gene data show CDR1 as TVYSNPD and CDR2 as GDNSRS (reference sequence). Trimming cost V 0 bases and J 1 base; bases outside gene matches: 20. CDR3 residues: CAFSCSYPLGDRRTTDKLIF. In DNA form, the CDR3 reads TGTGCCTTTAGCTGTTCCTACCCACTGGGGGATCGTAGGACCACCGATAAACTCATCTTT.